The rows below give T cell receptor beta chains drawn from one sample of a study of blood T cell repertoires in COVID-19. TCRdb's copy holds only in-frame clones and misses some; the assay was immunoSEQ multiplex PCR. The sample holds some 90,000 clones; roughly 90% are singletons and the top ten take about 2%. Material: peripheral blood. The source of these receptors is a man aged 45-65 years with acute or convalescent COVID-19. Each CDR3 is given with its conserved first and last residue. D genes are given only for firm matches. Clone size is not always given. Where it is, it says once, few, many or a class for expanded clones.

v_gene	d_gene	abundance	j_gene	CDR3aa	CDR3nt
TRBV3-1/TRBV3-2	-	-	TRBJ1-4	CASSQVLGGDEKLFF	TGTGCCAGCAGCCAAGTCCTGGGGGGGGATGAAAAACTGTTTTTT
TRBV6-2/TRBV6-3	-	-	TRBJ2-2	CASSYQVGELFF	TGTGCCAGCAGTTACCAGGTCGGGGAGCTGTTTTTT
TRBV28	-	-	TRBJ1-6	CASRESYNSPLHF	TGTGCCAGCAGGGAGTCCTATAATTCACCCCTCCACTTT
TRBV19	TRBD1	-	TRBJ1-6	CASSIEHRGFSPLHF	TGTGCCAGTAGTATAGAACACAGGGGTTTCTCACCCCTCCACTTT
TRBV13	-	-	TRBJ2-3	CASSTLTATSTDTQYF	TGTGCCAGCAGCACATTGACAGCGACGAGCACAGATACGCAGTATTTT
TRBV7-9	-	-	TRBJ2-5	CASSLPVQETQYF	TGTGCCAGCAGCTTACCAGTGCAAGAGACCCAGTACTTC
TRBV5-6	-	-	TRBJ1-2	CASAGTAYGYTF	TGTGCCAGCGCGGGCACGGCCTATGGCTACACCTTC
TRBV7-2	-	-	TRBJ2-1	CASSLGGPWNEQFF	TGTGCCAGCAGCTTGGGGGGACCATGGAATGAGCAGTTCTTC
TRBV7-3	-	few	TRBJ2-6	CASSSQQFSGANVLTF	TGTGCCAGCAGCTCACAACAGTTCTCTGGGGCCAACGTCCTGACTTTC
TRBV7-9	TRBD2	-	TRBJ2-1	CASSPLTSGYNEQFF	TGTGCCAGCAGCCCATTGACTAGCGGATACAATGAGCAGTTCTTC
TRBV7-9	TRBD2	once	TRBJ2-4	CASSLTLAGAIQYF	TGTGCCAGCAGCTTAACCTTGGCGGGAGCCATTCAGTACTTC
TRBV4-2	-	-	TRBJ1-2	CASSQERVGPTNYGYTF	TGTGCCAGCAGCCAAGAAAGAGTGGGGCCCACTAACTATGGCTACACCTTC
TRBV10-1	-	-	TRBJ2-3	CASSERQGFTDTQYF	TGCGCCAGCAGTGAGAGGCAGGGGTTCACAGATACGCAGTATTTT
TRBV28	-	-	TRBJ1-6	CASHKGGGLYNSPLHF	TGTGCCAGCCATAAAGGCGGTGGACTCTATAATTCACCCCTCCACTTT
TRBV4-1	-	-	TRBJ2-3	CASSQVHPQHTQYF	TGCGCCAGCAGCCAAGTACATCCACAGCATACGCAGTATTTT
TRBV4-3	-	-	TRBJ1-6	CASSQDLRLKGESPLHF	TGCGCCAGCAGCCAAGATTTGAGACTTAAAGGGGAATCACCCCTCCACTTT
TRBV24-1	-	-	TRBJ1-1	CATSETGRPNTEAFF	TGTGCCACCAGTGAAACAGGGCGTCCGAACACTGAAGCTTTCTTT
TRBV19	TRBD1	-	TRBJ2-4	CASSTTGGQNIQYF	TGTGCCAGTAGTACAACAGGGGGACAGAACATTCAGTACTTC
TRBV19	TRBD2	-	TRBJ2-2	CASSITSGDFNTGELFF	TGTGCCAGTAGTATAACTAGCGGGGACTTTAACACCGGGGAGCTGTTTTTT
TRBV12-3/TRBV12-4	-	-	TRBJ2-3	CASTIYPDTQYF	TGTGCCAGCACCATCTACCCCGATACGCAGTATTTT
TRBV19	TRBD2	-	TRBJ2-5	CASSMLLSGGMETQYF	TGTGCCAGTAGTATGTTGCTTAGCGGGGGGATGGAGACCCAGTACTTC
TRBV29-1	-	-	TRBJ2-1	CSVQGNEQFF	TGCAGCGTTCAGGGCAATGAGCAGTTCTTC
TRBV5-5	-	once	TRBJ1-4	CASSLVAGPGREKLFF	TGTGCCAGCAGCTTGGTCGCGGGGCCCGGGAGAGAAAAACTGTTTTTT
TRBV6-2/TRBV6-3	-	-	TRBJ2-1	CASSLNLYNEQFF	TGTGCCAGCAGTCTTAACCTATACAATGAGCAGTTCTTC
TRBV28	TRBD2	once	TRBJ2-1	CASSRTSGDYNEQFF	TGTGCCAGCAGTCGTACTAGCGGAGACTACAATGAGCAGTTCTTC
TRBV2	-	-	TRBJ1-1	CASSVDSYTEAFF	TGTGCCAGCAGTGTAGACAGTTACACTGAAGCTTTCTTT
TRBV5-5	-	-	TRBJ2-1	CASSHLTPGSYNEQFF	TGTGCCAGCAGCCATCTTACGCCCGGCTCCTACAATGAGCAGTTCTTC
TRBV9	TRBD1	-	TRBJ1-1	CASSVVGDRGSEAFF	TGTGCCAGCAGCGTAGTAGGGGACAGGGGTTCTGAAGCTTTCTTT
TRBV9	TRBD1	-	TRBJ2-2	CASSPRDSPNTGELFF	TGTGCCAGCAGCCCTAGGGACAGCCCGAACACCGGGGAGCTGTTTTTT
TRBV6-5	-	-	TRBJ1-4	CASSTDRRREKLFF	TGTGCCAGCAGCACCGACAGGCGGCGGGAAAAACTGTTTTTT
TRBV4-1	-	-	TRBJ2-7	CASSHQRDSSYEQYF	TGCGCCAGCAGCCACCAACGAGATTCTTCCTACGAGCAGTACTTC
TRBV7-6	-	-	TRBJ2-1	CASSSARSSYNEQFF	TGTGCCAGCAGCTCTGCTAGGAGCTCCTACAATGAGCAGTTCTTC
TRBV12-3/TRBV12-4	TRBD1	-	TRBJ1-2	CASSFRTGSGYTF	TGTGCCAGCAGTTTCCGGACAGGGTCTGGCTACACCTTC
TRBV5-1	TRBD1	few	TRBJ1-5	CASSLTGDGNQPQHF	TGCGCCAGCAGCTTGACAGGGGATGGCAATCAGCCCCAGCATTTT
TRBV18	TRBD2	-	TRBJ2-1	CASSSPGLAGDEQFF	TGTGCCAGCTCATCGCCGGGACTAGCGGGAGATGAGCAGTTCTTC
TRBV19	TRBD1	-	TRBJ2-7	CASSSGTGTEQYF	TGTGCCAGTAGTTCAGGGACAGGAACCGAGCAGTACTTC
TRBV7-9	TRBD1	-	TRBJ1-4	CASSFGQGDKLFF	TGTGCCAGCAGCTTCGGACAGGGAGACAAACTGTTTTTT
TRBV3-1/TRBV3-2	TRBD2	few	TRBJ2-1	CASSRLAGGYNEQFF	TGTGCCAGCAGCCGACTAGCGGGAGGGTACAATGAGCAGTTCTTC
TRBV4-3	TRBD1	-	TRBJ2-1	CASSQDLSGGNEQFF	TGCGCCAGCAGCCAAGATTTGTCAGGGGGCAATGAGCAGTTCTTC
TRBV5-6	-	-	TRBJ1-2	CASSLKGALNYGYTF	TGTGCCAGCAGCCTTAAGGGAGCTTTAAACTATGGCTACACCTTC
TRBV7-2	TRBD1	-	TRBJ2-2	CASSLARDRGHGGELFF	TGTGCCAGCAGCTTAGCGCGGGACAGGGGGCATGGCGGGGAGCTGTTTTTT
TRBV5-1	TRBD2	once	TRBJ2-2	CASTGASGSANTGELFF	TGCGCCTCGACGGGGGCTAGCGGGTCTGCGAACACCGGGGAGCTGTTTTTT
TRBV5-4	-	-	TRBJ1-2	CASVSKPGGGYTF	TGTGCCAGCGTTTCAAAACCGGGGGGTGGCTACACCTTC
TRBV5-1	TRBD2	once	TRBJ2-7	CASSPAGGSAYEQYF	TGCGCCAGCAGCCCCGCGGGGGGAAGCGCATACGAGCAGTACTTC
TRBV6-5	TRBD1	-	TRBJ1-1	CASRTDRGLNTEAFF	TGTGCCAGCAGGACGGACAGGGGCCTTAACACTGAAGCTTTCTTT
TRBV2	TRBD2	-	TRBJ2-1	CASKTSGGRLVNEQFF	TGTGCCAGCAAGACTAGCGGGGGGAGACTAGTCAATGAGCAGTTCTTC
TRBV9	TRBD2	-	TRBJ2-5	CASSARGGQVETQYF	TGTGCCAGCAGCGCCCGGGGGGGGCAGGTAGAGACCCAGTACTTC
TRBV11-2	-	-	TRBJ1-1	CASSLDLGYRITEAFF	TGTGCCAGCAGCTTAGATCTCGGGTACAGGATCACTGAAGCTTTCTTT
TRBV7-3	-	-	TRBJ2-1	CASSREGPYNEQFF	TGTGCCAGCAGCCGAGAGGGTCCCTACAATGAGCAGTTCTTC
TRBV5-6	TRBD2	-	TRBJ2-1	CASLMTSSGGYNEQFF	TGTGCCAGCCTGATGACTAGCTCCGGAGGATACAATGAGCAGTTCTTC
TRBV5-6	TRBD2	-	TRBJ2-3	CATGRGARDTQYF	TGTGCCACCGGGCGGGGGGCGCGAGATACGCAGTATTTT
TRBV7-9	TRBD2	-	TRBJ2-2	CASSLVRELVGTGELFF	TGTGCCAGCAGCTTAGTGCGGGAGCTAGTAGGCACCGGGGAGCTGTTTTTT
TRBV29-1	TRBD1	-	TRBJ1-2	CSVGGQGGGYTF	TGCAGCGTTGGCGGACAGGGGGGTGGCTACACCTTC
TRBV4-3	-	-	TRBJ1-5	CASSPLGRPYHF	TGCGCCAGCAGCCCTTTGGGGCGACCATATCATTTT
TRBV3-1/TRBV3-2	-	-	TRBJ1-1	CASSQSFRVTEAFF	TGTGCCAGCAGCCAAAGTTTCCGGGTTACTGAAGCTTTCTTT